The entry below gives a single T cell receptor beta chain sequence along with its context. Only one count was recorded for this clone. The antigen it recognizes is unknown. It has no much larger one-base neighbor in the sample; base qualities were not kept. Using the deep immunoSEQ assay, multiplex PCR amplified TCR CDR3 regions from genomic DNA. Extracted genomic DNA from each cell subset was distributed evenly across all wells of several immunoSEQ 96-well plates, and each plate was treated as a replicate. For sorted subsets, 200 to 250 ng of genomic DNA, equivalent to about 30,000 T cell genomes, went into each replicate PCR. Purified libraries were measured with a Qubit 3.0 fluorometer, size-checked on a Bioanalyzer 2100, and measured again with the KAPA Library Quantification kit. Every immunoSEQ 96-well plate was sequenced on a dedicated single-read 150-cycle Illumina NextSeq 550 flow cell. The original methods were these. Because only junctional sequences without quality scores were contained in the immunoSEQ output, filtering matching that applied to full-length reads could not be performed. To assign V/J genes and CDR3, sequences were annotated using PyIR, a Python wrapper for IgBLAST v1.9, with IMGT germline references. Any read was removed if the V/J assignment was weak (E-value above 1e-6), the CDR3 was missing, or the read contained stop codons, out-of-frame junctions, or ambiguous translated residues. V3J clonotypes were defined as sequences sharing the same inferred V gene, J gene, and CDR3 amino acid sequence. The percentage overlap between two repertoires was calculated by dividing the number of shared unique clonotypes by the size of the smaller repertoire. RTK rarefaction, the Chao1 estimator, and Recon v2.1 estimates of unobserved clonotypes were used to assess repertoire richness. Generation probabilities were computed with OLGA for all TCRbeta clonotypes obtained by the gDNA method from several donors. TCRdb took this table from immuneACCESS and kept in-frame rearrangements with V and J called. Such tables lack part of the clones; where checked against another copy, unresolved V genes explain under half of the gap, and the rest is unexplained. D and trimming were read from the DNA, whereas the V and J calls and clone size are those reported in that table. The sample table contains about 2.1 million clones; only one count was recorded for roughly 93% of them. Clones ranked in the top ten supply about 1.7% of the sample.

The data were obtained in a study of shared clonotypes between healthy human individuals (dated by TCRdb to 2020 to 2022). Regarding the complete study: Two women and a few men aged 18 to 49 years were included in the cohort. Per donor, three plates each were used for CD4 naive and CD4 memory, two for CD8 naive, and one for CD8 memory. The study deeply sequenced blood TCR repertoires of about 5 healthy adults to estimate repertoire size and the extent of clonotype sharing between individuals. To increase sequencing depth and limit assay-specific biases, TCR repertoire library preparation and sequencing were carried out by different laboratories using diverse techniques. Between about 0.8 and 9 billion PBMCs per donor were obtained by leukapheresis.

CD8 naive samples were CD45RO-negative cells positively selected for CCR7, giving a CD45RA+CCR7+ population that excluded TemRA cells. Donors were healthy HIV-negative adults with no recently reported acute infections or vaccinations. Every donor was a Caucasian adult living in Nashville, Tennessee, USA. After blood collection by leukapheresis, PBMCs were isolated using Ficoll-Histopaque density gradient centrifugation and then cryopreserved in the vapor phase of liquid nitrogen. Analytical flow cytometry was used to check the purity and quantity of each magnetically sorted T cell population. Genomic DNA was isolated from every sorted fraction and measured by UV absorbance on a Nanodrop 2000c. The junction carries 22 bases between V and J, which are trimmed by 2 bases and 8 bases respectively. The germline V gene encodes CDR1 MDHEN and CDR2 SYDVKM. Including cysteine and phenylalanine, the CDR3 has 17 amino acids. Only CDR3 DNA remains: 51 bases, in frame from the first base.

Study-wide findings and limitations: When several donors were compared, the shared fraction of clonotypes was around 4.6% for naive CD4, over 3% for naive CD8, more than 2% for memory CD4, and around 0.37% for memory CD8. Pairwise subsampling led to the expectation that sequencing depth would affect the degree of clonotype sharing among donors. Naive subsets generally had larger estimated clonotype richness than memory subsets did. Compared with non-shared clonotypes, the clonotypes found in all four sorted-subset donors had higher generation probabilities. Even with the large sequencing depth, rarefaction of the sorted-subset datasets indicated that sequencing was incomplete. The genetic and exposure-history diversity represented was limited by the small number of donors. Sampling was restricted to blood, and TCR repertoires in tissues likely differ from the TCR repertoires found in blood.

Recombination joined TRBV28 with TRBJ2-1; a weak D assignment points to TRBD2 (7 bases agree). The source material was naive CD8+ T cells from PBMCs. This specimen's cell subset or site label, interpreted: CD45RA+CCR7+. This clonotype was sampled from a man between 18 and 29 years old in good health. Some clones in this sample may be carry-over from other donors' samples. The DNA sequence reads TGTGCCAGCAGTTTAACTCCCCTGAGGGAGGGGGGCGATGAGCAGTTCTTC. The translation is CASSLTPLREGGDEQFF. This CDR3, with the reference TRBV28 and TRBJ2-1 proteins standing in past its ends, gives the full variable domain DVKVTQSSRYLVKRTGEKVFLECVQDMDHENMFWYRQDPGLGLRLIYFSYDVKMKEKGDIPEGYSVSREKKERFSLILESASTNQTSMYLCASSLTPLREGGDEQFFGPGTRLTVL.